The subject of this entry is one T cell receptor beta chain. No antigen is known for it. The same CDR3 is also encoded by other DNA sequences in this sample. V gave up 7 bases and J gave up 5 bases; unmatched junction bases: 7. This CDR3 has 14 amino acids. Germline assignment: CDR1 SGHDT and CDR2 YYEEEE. These data originate in a study of Tregs in tolerant kidney transplant recipients. Study overall: Recipients received nonmyeloablative bone marrow transplants from related graft donors, with transient mixed chimerism. Donor B cells were activated about eleven days on CD40L-expressing 3T3 cells. Antibodies separated recipient from donor cells.

The method was immunoSEQ multiplex PCR; TCRdb's version includes in-frame clones alone and lacks a portion of them. The sample holds about 590 clones; around 94% are singletons and the top ten take 4% to 5.5%. Points from the study as a whole: Biological reproducibility was not directly addressed, but technical replication error appeared minimal.

This clonotype was sampled from a human patient who received a combined kidney and bone marrow transplant. The chain uses TRBV5-6 and TRBJ2-5; 11 positions match TRBD2. Specimen: Tregs from blood cultured with allogeneic cells, collected before the transplant. The CDR3 sequence is CASLAGGRRETQYF. The CDR3 region has the DNA TGTGCCAGCTTAGCGGGGGGGCGGCGGGAGACCCAGTACTTC.